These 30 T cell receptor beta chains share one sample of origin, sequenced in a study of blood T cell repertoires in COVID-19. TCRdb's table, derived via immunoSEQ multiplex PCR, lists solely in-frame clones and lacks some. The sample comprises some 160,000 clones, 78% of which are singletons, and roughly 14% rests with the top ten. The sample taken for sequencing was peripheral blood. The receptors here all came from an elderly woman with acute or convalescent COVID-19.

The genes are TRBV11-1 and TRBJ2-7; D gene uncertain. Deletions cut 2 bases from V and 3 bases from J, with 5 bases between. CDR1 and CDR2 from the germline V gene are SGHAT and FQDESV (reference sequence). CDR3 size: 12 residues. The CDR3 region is CASSLNYYEQYF. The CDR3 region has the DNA TGTGCCAGCAGCTTAAATTACTACGAGCAGTACTTC.

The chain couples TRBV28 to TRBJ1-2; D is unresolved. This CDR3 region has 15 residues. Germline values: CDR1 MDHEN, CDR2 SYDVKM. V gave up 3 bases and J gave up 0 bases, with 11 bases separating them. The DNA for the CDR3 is TGTGCCAGCAGTTTCCGGTCGATTGCTAACTATGGCTACACCTTC. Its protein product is CASSFRSIANYGYTF.

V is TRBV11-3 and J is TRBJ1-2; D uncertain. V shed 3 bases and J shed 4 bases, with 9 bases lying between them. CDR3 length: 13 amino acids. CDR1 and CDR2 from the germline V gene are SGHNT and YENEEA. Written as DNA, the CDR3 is TGTGCCAGCAGCTTGGAGGGTGGCTATGGCTACACCTTC. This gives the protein CASSLEGGYGYTF.

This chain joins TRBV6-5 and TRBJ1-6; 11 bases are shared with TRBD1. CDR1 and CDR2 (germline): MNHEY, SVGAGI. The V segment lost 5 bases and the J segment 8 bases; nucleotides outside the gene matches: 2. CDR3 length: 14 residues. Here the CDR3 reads CASSPGQGDSPLHF. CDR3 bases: TGTGCCAGCAGTCCGGGACAGGGGGATTCACCCCTCCACTTT.

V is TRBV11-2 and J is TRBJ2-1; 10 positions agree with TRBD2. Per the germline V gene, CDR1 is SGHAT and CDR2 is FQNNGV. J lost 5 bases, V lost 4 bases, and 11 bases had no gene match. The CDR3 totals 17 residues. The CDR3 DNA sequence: TGTGCCAGCAGCTCTAGCGGGGGCGGGAGGGCCCACAATGAGCAGTTCTTC. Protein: CASSSSGGGRAHNEQFF.

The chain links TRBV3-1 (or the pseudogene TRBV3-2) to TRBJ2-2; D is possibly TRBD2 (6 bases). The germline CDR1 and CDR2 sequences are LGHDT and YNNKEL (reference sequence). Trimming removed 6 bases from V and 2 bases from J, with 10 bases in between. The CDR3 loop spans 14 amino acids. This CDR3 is CASRGRDNTGELFF. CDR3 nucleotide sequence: TGTGCCAGCAGAGGGCGGGACAACACCGGGGAGCTGTTTTTT.

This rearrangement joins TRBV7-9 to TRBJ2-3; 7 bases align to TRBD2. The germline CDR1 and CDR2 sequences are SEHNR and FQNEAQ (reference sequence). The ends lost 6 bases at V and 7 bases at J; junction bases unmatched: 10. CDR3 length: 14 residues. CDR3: CASRSGGEGNTQYF. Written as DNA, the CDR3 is TGTGCCAGCAGATCGGGAGGCGAAGGGAATACGCAGTATTTT.

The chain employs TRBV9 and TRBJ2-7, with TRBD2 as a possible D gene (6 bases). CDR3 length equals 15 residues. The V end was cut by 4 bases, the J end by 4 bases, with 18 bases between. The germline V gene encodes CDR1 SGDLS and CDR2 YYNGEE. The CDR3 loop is CASSPRTGTLYEQYF. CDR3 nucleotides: TGTGCCAGCAGCCCCCGGACGGGGACTTTGTACGAGCAGTACTTC.

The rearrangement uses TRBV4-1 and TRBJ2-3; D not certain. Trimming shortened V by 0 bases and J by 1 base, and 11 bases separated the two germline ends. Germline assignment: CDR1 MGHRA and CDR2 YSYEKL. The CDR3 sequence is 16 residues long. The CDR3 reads CASSQDSSRGTDTQYF. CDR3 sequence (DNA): TGCGCCAGCAGCCAAGATTCCTCCCGTGGCACAGATACGCAGTATTTT.

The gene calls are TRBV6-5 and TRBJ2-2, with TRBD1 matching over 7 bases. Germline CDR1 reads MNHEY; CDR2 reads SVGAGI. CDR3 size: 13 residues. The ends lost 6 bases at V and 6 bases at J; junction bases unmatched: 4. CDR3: CASSRDRAGELFF. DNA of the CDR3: TGTGCCAGCAGCCGTGACAGGGCCGGGGAGCTGTTTTTT.

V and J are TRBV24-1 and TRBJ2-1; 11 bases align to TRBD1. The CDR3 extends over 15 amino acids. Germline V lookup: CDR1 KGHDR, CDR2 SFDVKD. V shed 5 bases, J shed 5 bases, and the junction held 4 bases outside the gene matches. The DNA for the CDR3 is TGTGCCACCAGTGGCGGGACAGGGGGTAACAATGAGCAGTTCTTC. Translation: CATSGGTGGNNEQFF.

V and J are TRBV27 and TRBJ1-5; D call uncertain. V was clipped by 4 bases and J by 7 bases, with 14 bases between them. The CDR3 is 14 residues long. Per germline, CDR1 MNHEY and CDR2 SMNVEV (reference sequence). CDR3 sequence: CASSSDLDGQPQHF. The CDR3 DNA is TGTGCCAGCAGTTCGGACTTGGATGGACAGCCCCAGCATTTT.

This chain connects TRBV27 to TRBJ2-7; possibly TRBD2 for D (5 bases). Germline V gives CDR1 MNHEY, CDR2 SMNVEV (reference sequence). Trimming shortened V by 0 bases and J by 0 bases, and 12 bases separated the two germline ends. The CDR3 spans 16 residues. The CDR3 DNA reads TGTGCCAGCAGTTTATCCGGACTCCTGAGCTCCTACGAGCAGTACTTC. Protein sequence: CASSLSGLLSSYEQYF.

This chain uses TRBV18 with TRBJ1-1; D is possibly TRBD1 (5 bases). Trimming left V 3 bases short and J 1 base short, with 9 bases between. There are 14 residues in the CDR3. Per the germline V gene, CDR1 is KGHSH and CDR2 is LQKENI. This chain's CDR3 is CASSPVRENTEAFF. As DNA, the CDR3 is TGTGCCAGCTCACCGGTCAGGGAGAACACTGAAGCTTTCTTT.

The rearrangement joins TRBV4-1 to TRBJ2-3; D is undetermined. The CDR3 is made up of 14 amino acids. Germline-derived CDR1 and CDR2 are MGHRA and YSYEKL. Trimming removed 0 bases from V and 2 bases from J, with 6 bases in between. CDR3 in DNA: TGCGCCAGCAGCCAAGACGCTACCACAGATACGCAGTATTTT. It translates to CASSQDATTDTQYF.

The CDR3 coding sequence is TGTGCCAGCAGCCACCTCACCGGGGAGCTGTTTTTT. Translating it yields CASSHLTGELFF. The V gene is TRBV3-1 (or the pseudogene TRBV3-2), the J gene TRBJ2-2; D is ambiguous. The CDR3 has 12 residues. Germline V lookup: CDR1 LGHDT, CDR2 YNNKEL (reference sequence). The V end lost 3 bases, the J end lost 4 bases, and 3 bases lay between the germline ends.

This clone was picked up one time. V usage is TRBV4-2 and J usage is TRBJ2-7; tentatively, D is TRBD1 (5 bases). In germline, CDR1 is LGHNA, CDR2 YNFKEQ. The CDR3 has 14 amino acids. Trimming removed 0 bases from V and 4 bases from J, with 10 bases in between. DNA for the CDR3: TGTGCCAGCAGCCAAGATCAACAGGCGTACGAGCAGTACTTC. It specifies CASSQDQQAYEQYF.

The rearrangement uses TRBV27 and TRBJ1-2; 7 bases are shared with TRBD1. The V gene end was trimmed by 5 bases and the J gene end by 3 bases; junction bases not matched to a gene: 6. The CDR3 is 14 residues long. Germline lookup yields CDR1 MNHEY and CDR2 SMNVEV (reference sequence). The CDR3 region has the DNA TGTGCCAGCAGTCCGAGACAGGGATACTATGGCTACACCTTC. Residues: CASSPRQGYYGYTF.

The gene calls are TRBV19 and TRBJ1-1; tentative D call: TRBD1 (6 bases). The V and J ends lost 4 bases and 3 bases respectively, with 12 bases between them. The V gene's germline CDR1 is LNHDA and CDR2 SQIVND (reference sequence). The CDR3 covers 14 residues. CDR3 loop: CASSKEGGHTEAFF. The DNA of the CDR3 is TGTGCCAGTAGTAAAGAGGGGGGTCACACTGAAGCTTTCTTT.

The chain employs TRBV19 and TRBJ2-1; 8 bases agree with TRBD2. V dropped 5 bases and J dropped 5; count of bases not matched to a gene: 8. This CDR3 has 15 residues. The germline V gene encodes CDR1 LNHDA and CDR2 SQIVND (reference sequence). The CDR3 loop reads CASSPRGGPNNEQFF. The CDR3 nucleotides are TGTGCCAGTAGTCCCCGGGGGGGGCCGAACAATGAGCAGTTCTTC.

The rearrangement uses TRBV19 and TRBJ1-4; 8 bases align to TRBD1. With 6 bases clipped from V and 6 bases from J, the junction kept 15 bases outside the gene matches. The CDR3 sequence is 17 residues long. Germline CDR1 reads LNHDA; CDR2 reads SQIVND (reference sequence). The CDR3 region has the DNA TGTGCCAGTAGCCCCACCACCGGGACAGGCCCTCATGAAAAACTGTTTTTT. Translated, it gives CASSPTTGTGPHEKLFF.

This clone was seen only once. CDR3: CASSLLRGTNSPLHF. CDR3 nucleotides: TGTGCCAGCAGCTTACTGCGGGGGACTAATTCACCCCTCCACTTT. This sequence joins TRBV11-2 and TRBJ1-6, with a tentative D call TRBD1 (5 bases). CDR1 and CDR2 from the germline V gene are SGHAT and FQNNGV. V was shortened by 2 bases and J by 6 bases, with 11 bases between the two germline ends. This CDR3 has 15 residues. Based on the CDR3 plus reference TRBV11-2 and TRBJ1-6, the full variable domain is EAGVAQSPRYKIIEKRQSVAFWCNPISGHATLYWYQQILGQGPKLLIQFQNNGVVDDSQLPKDRFSAERLKGVDSTLKIQPAKLEDSAVYLCASSLLRGTNSPLHFGNGTRLTVT.

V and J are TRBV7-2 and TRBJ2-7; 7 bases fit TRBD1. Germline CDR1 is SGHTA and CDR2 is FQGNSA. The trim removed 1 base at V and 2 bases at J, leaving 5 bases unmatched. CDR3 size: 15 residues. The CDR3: CASSLGDSLPYEQYF. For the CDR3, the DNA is TGTGCCAGCAGCTTAGGGGACAGCTTGCCCTACGAGCAGTACTTC.

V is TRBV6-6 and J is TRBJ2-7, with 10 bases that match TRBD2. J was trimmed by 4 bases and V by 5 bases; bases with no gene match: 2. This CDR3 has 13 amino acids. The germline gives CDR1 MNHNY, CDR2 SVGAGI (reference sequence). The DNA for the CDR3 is TGTGCCAGCAGTCAACTAGCGGGGTACGAGCAGTACTTC. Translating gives CASSQLAGYEQYF.

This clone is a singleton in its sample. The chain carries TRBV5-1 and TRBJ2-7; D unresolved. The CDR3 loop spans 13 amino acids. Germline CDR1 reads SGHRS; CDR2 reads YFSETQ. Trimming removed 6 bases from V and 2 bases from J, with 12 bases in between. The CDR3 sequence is CASNTDTAYEQYF. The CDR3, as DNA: TGCGCCAGCAACACTGACACAGCCTACGAGCAGTACTTC. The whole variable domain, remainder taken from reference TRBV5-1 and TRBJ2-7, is KAGVTQTPRYLIKTRGQQVTLSCSPISGHRSVSWYQQTPGQGLQFLFEYFSETQRNKGNFPGRFSGRQFSNSRSEMNVSTLELGDSALYLCASNTDTAYEQYFGPGTRLTVT.

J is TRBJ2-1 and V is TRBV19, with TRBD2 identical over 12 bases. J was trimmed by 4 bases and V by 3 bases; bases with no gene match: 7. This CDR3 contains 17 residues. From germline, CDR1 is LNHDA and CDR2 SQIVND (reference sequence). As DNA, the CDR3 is TGTGCCAGTAGTATGCCCCTCGGGACTAGCGGGTACAATGAGCAGTTCTTC. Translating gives CASSMPLGTSGYNEQFF.

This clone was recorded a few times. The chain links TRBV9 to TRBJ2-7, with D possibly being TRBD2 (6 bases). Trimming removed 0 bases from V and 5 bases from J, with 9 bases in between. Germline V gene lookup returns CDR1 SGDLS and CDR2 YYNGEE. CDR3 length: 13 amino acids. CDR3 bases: TGTGCCAGCAGCGTAGGGGCTAGCGACGAGCAGTACTTC. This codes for CASSVGASDEQYF. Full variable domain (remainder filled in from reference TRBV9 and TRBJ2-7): DSGVTQTPKHLITATGQRVTLRCSPRSGDLSVYWYQQSLDQGLQFLIQYYNGEERAKGNILERFSAQQFPDLHSELNLSSLELGDSALYFCASSVGASDEQYFGPGTRLTVT.

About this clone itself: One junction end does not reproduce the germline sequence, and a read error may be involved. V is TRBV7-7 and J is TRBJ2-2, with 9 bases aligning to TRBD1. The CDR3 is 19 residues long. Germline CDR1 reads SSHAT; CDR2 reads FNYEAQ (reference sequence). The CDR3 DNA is TGTGCTAGCAGCCCACTCACCGGACAGGGGCCAGCAAGGACCGGGGAGCTGTTTTTT. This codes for CASSPLTGQGPARTGELFF.

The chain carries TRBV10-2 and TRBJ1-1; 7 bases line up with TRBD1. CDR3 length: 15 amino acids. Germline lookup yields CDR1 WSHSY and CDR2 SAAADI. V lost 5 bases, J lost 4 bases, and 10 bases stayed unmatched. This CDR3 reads CASSTQPGGITEAFF. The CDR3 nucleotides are TGCGCCAGCAGTACTCAGCCAGGGGGGATCACTGAAGCTTTCTTT.

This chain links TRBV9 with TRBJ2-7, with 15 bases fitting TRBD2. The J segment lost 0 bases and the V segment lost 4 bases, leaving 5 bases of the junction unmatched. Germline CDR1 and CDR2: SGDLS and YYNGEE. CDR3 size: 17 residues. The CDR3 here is CASSSGLAGGPSYEQYF. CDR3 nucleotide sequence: TGTGCCAGCAGCTCGGGACTAGCGGGAGGTCCCTCCTACGAGCAGTACTTC. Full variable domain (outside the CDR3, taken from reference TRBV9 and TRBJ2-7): DSGVTQTPKHLITATGQRVTLRCSPRSGDLSVYWYQQSLDQGLQFLIQYYNGEERAKGNILERFSAQQFPDLHSELNLSSLELGDSALYFCASSSGLAGGPSYEQYFGPGTRLTVT.